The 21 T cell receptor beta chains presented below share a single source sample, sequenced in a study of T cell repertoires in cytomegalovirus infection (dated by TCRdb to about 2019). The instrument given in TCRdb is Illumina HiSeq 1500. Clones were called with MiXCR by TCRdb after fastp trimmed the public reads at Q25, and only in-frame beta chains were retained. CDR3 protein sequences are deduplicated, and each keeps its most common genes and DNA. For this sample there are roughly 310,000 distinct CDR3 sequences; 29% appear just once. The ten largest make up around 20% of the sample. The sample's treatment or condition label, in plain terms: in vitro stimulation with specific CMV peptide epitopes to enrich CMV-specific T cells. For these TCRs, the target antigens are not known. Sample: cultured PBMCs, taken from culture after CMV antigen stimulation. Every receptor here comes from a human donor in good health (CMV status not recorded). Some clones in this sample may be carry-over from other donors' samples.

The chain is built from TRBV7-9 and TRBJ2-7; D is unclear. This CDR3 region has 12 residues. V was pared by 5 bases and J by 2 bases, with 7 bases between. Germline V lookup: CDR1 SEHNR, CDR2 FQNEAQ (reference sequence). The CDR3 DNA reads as TGTGCCAGCAGCACAGCCACCTACGAGCAGTACTTC. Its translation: CASSTATYEQYF.

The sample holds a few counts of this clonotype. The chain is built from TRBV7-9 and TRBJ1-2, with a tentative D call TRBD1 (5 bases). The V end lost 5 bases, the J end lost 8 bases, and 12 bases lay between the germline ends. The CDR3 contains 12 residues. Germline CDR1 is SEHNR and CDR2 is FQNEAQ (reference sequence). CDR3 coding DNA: TGTGCCAGCAGCCCTGGGGCGGCGGGCTACACCTTC. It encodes CASSPGAAGYTF.

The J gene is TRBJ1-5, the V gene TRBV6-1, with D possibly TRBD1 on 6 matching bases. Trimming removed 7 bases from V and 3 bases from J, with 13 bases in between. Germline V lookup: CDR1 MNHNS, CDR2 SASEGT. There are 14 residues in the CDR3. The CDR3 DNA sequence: TGTGCCAGCAATCCCGCAGGGGACAATCAGCCCCAGCATTTT. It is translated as CASNPAGDNQPQHF.

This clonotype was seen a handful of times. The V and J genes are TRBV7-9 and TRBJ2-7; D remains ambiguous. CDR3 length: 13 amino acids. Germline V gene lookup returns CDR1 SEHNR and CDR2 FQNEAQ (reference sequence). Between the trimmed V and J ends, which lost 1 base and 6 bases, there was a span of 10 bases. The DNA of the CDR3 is TGTGCCAGCAGCTTAGATGGCCACCCCGAGCAGTACTTC. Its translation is CASSLDGHPEQYF.

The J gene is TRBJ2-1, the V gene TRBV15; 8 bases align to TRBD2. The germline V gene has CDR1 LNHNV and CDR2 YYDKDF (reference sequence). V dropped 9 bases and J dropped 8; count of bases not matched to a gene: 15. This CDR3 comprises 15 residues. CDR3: CATEREGRILDEQFF. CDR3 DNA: TGTGCCACTGAACGGGAGGGCAGGATTTTGGATGAGCAGTTCTTC.

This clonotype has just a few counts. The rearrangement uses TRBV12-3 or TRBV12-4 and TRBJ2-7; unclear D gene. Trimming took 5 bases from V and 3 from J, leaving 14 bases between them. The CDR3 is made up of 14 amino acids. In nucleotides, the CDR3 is TGTGCCAGCAGTAGCCTCACCATCCGCTACGAGCAGTACTTC. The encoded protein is CASSSLTIRYEQYF.

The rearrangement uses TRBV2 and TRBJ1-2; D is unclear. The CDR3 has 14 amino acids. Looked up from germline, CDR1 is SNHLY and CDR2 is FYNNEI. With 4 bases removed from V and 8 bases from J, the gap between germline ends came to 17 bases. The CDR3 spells CASSGFMKVEGYTF. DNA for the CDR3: TGTGCCAGCAGTGGATTTATGAAGGTGGAGGGCTACACCTTC.

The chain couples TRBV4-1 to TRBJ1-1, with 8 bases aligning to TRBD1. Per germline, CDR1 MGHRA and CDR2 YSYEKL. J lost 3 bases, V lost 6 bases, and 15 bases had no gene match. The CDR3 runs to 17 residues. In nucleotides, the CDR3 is TGCGCCAGCAGTCCTGTCTCAGGGGGCGCGGGTGACACTGAAGCTTTCTTT. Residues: CASSPVSGGAGDTEAFF.

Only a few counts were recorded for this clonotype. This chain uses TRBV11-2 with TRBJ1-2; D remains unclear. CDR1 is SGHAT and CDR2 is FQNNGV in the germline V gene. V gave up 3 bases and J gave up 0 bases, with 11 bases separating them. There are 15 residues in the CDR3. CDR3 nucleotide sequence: TGTGCCAGCAGCTTGAACCCGGCGGCTAACTATGGCTACACCTTC. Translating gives CASSLNPAANYGYTF. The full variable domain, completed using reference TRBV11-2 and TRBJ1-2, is EAGVAQSPRYKIIEKRQSVAFWCNPISGHATLYWYQQILGQGPKLLIQFQNNGVVDDSQLPKDRFSAERLKGVDSTLKIQPAKLEDSAVYLCASSLNPAANYGYTFGSGTRLTVV.

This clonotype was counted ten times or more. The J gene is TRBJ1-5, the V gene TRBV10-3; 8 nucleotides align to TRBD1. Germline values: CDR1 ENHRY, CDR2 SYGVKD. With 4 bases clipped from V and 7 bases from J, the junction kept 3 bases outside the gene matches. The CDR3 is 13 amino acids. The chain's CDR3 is CAISGTGYQPQHF. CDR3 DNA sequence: TGTGCCATCAGTGGGACAGGGTACCAGCCCCAGCATTTT.

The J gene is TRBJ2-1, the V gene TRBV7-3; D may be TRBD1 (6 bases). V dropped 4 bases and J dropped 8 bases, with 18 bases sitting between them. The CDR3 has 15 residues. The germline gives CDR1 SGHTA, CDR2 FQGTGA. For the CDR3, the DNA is TGTGCCAGCAGCTCAACAGGGTCTCGTGGGGATGAGCAGTTCTTC. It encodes CASSSTGSRGDEQFF.

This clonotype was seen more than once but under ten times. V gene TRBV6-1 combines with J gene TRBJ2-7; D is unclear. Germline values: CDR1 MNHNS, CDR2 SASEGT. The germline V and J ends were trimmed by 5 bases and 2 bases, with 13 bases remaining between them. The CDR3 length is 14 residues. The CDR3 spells CASSPTNRAYEQYF. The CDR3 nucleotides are TGTGCCAGCAGTCCCACCAACCGGGCCTACGAGCAGTACTTC.

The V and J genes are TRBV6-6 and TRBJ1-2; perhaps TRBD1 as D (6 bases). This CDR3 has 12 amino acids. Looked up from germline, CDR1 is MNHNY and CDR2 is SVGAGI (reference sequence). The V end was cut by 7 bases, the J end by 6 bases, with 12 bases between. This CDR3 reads CASTEGTHGYTF. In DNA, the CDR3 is TGTGCCAGCACCGAAGGGACACATGGCTACACCTTC.

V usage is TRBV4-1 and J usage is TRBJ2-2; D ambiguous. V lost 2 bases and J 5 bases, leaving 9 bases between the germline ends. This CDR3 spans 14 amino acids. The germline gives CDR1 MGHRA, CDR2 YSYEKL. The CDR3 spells CASSQLQVTGELFF. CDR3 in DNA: TGCGCCAGCAGCCAACTCCAGGTGACCGGGGAGCTGTTTTTT.

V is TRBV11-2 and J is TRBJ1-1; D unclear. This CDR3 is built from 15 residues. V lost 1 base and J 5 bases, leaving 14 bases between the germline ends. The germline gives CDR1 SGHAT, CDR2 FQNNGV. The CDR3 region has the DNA TGTGCCAGCAGCTTAGGTCTTCCCGGGGAGACTGAAGCTTTCTTT. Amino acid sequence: CASSLGLPGETEAFF.

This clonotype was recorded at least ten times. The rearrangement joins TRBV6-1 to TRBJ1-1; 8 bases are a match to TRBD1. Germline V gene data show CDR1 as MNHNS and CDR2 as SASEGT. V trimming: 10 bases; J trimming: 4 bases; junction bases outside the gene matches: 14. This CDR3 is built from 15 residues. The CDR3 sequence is CATLTLTGAGTEAFF. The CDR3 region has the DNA TGTGCCACCCTTACCTTGACAGGGGCGGGCACTGAAGCTTTCTTT.

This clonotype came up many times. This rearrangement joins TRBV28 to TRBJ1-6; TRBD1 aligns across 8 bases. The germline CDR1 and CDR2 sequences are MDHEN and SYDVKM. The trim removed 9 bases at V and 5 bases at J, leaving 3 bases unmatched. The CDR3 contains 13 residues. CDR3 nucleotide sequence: TGTGCCAGTGAGGACAGGGATAATTCACCCCTCCACTTT. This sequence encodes CASEDRDNSPLHF.

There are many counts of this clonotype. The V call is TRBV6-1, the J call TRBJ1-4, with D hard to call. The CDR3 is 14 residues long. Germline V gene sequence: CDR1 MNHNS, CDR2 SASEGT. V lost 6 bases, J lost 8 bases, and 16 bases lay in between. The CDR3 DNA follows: TGTGCCAGCAGCTTCCGCATCCAAGGGGAAAAACTGTTTTTT. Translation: CASSFRIQGEKLFF.

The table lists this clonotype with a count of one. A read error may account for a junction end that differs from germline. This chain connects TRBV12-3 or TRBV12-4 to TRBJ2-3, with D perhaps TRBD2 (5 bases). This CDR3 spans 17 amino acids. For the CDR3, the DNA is TGTGCCAGCAGTTTCTCCCTGGGGATGTCTAGCACAGATACGCGGTATTTT. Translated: CASSFSLGMSSTDTRYF.

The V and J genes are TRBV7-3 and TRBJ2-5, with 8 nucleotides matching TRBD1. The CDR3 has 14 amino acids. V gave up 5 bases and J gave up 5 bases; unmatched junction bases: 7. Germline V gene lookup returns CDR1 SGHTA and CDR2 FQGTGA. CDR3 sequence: CASSGSGGVETQYF. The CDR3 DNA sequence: TGTGCCAGCAGCGGGTCAGGGGGCGTCGAGACCCAGTACTTC.

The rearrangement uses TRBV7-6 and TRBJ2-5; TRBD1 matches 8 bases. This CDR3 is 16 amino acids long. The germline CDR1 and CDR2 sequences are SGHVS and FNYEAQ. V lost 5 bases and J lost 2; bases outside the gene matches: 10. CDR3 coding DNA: TGTGCCAGCAGCATTGGGACAGGTGATGGTCAAGAGACCCAGTACTTC. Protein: CASSIGTGDGQETQYF.